Each of the 5 T cell receptor beta chains below was sequenced from the same sample in a study of siplizumab effects on memory and regulatory T cells. Here immunoSEQ multiplex PCR was the method, and the copy in TCRdb shows in-frame clones only, minus some. The sample records roughly 50,000 clones, roughly 93% being singletons. Sequencing was carried out using CD8+ T cells sorted from blood. Receptors originate from a human donor in good health.

The chain employs TRBV5-8 and TRBJ2-3; 9 bases fit TRBD2. The CDR3 length is 17 residues. The V and J ends lost 4 bases and 7 bases, in that order; junction bases with no gene match: 16. CDR1 is SGHTS, CDR2 YDEGEE, per germline. CDR3 amino acids: CASSPLASGMPLYTQYF. The CDR3 DNA reads TGTGCCAGCAGCCCCTTAGCTAGCGGGATGCCGTTGTATACGCAGTATTTT.

This clone was counted once. The chain couples TRBV28 to TRBJ1-5; D is perhaps TRBD1 (5 bases). This CDR3 has 16 residues. V was cut by 5 bases and J by 1 base, with 15 bases left in between. Germline CDR1 is MDHEN and CDR2 is SYDVKM. The CDR3 spells CASSVMGGGSNQPQHF. The DNA for the CDR3 is TGTGCCAGCAGTGTCATGGGGGGAGGGAGCAATCAGCCCCAGCATTTT.

V gene TRBV27 combines with J gene TRBJ2-3; D is ambiguous. Trimming shortened V by 8 bases and J by 6 bases, and 12 bases separated the two germline ends. This CDR3 region has 12 residues. CDR1 and CDR2 from the germline V gene are MNHEY and SMNVEV (reference sequence). The CDR3 reads CASWSKTDTQYF. The CDR3 DNA follows: TGTGCCAGCTGGTCTAAAACGGATACGCAGTATTTT.

V usage is TRBV4-1 and J usage is TRBJ1-1; D gene unclear. This CDR3 region has 13 residues. CDR1 and CDR2 (germline): MGHRA, YSYEKL. Trimming pared 2 bases from V and 8 bases from J, leaving 12 bases between. The CDR3 nucleotides read TGCGCCAGCAGCCAAATCCCGGGAGACGAAGCTTTCTTT. Residues: CASSQIPGDEAFF.

The genes are TRBV4-1 and TRBJ2-6; 7 nucleotides line up with TRBD1. CDR1 and CDR2 (germline): MGHRA, YSYEKL. The V and J ends lost 1 base and 0 bases, in that order; junction bases with no gene match: 3. The CDR3 sequence is 17 residues long. The CDR3 DNA is TGCGCCAGCAGCCAAGTAGGGGGCCACTCTGGGGCCAACGTCCTGACTTTC. This translates into CASSQVGGHSGANVLTF.